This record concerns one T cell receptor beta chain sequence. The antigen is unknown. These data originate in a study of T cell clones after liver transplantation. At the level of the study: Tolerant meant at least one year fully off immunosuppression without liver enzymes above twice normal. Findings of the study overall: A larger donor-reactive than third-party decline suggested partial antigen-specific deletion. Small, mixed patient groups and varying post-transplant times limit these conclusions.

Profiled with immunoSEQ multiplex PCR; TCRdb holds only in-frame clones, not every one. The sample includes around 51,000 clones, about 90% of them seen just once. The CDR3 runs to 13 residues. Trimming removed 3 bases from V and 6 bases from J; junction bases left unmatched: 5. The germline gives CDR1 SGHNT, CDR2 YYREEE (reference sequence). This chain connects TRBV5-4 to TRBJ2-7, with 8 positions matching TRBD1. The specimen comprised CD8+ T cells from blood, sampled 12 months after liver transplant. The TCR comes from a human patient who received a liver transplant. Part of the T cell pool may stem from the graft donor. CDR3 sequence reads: CASSYRGAGEQYF. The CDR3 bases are TGTGCCAGCAGCTACAGGGGGGCGGGCGAGCAGTACTTC.